This T cell receptor beta chain was profiled in a study of siplizumab effects on memory and regulatory T cells. Study outcomes and limitations: Siplizumab led to significantly less abundant alloreactive sequences that could be traced back to unstimulated CD4+ memory cells. Suppression by proliferating Tregs derived from siplizumab cultures was not verified. Mappable alloreactive CD4+ clones averaged approximately 67% Treg-derived with siplizumab versus around 25% in controls. Naive T cells were seemingly more diverse than memory cells, and major contributions to the alloresponse seemed to be made by them.

Assay: immunoSEQ multiplex PCR; the TCRdb copy retains only in-frame clones and omits some. The sample lists tens of thousands of clones; approximately 93% were seen once. With regard to this clone: Its antigen is still unknown.

The receptor was derived from a human donor in good health. Specimen: CD8+ T cells sorted from blood.

The DNA of the CDR3 is TGTGCCAGCAGTGACCCAAATACGGGGGAAGCTTTCTTT. Its protein product is CASSDPNTGEAFF. The J gene is TRBJ1-1, the V gene TRBV6-4, with D uncertain. Trimming took off 2 bases at V and 8 bases at J, with 12 bases between the two ends. The CDR3 consists of 13 residues. Germline V CDR1 and CDR2: MRHNA, SNTAGT.